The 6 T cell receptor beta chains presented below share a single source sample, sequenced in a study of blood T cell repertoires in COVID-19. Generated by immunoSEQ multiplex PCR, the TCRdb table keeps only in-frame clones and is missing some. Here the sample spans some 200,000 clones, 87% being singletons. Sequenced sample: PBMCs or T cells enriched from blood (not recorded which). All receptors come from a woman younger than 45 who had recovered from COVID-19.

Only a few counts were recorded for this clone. The CDR3 region has the DNA TGTGCCTGGATGGTCCCCCCGAAGGAGCCCCAGTACTTC. Encoded protein: CAWMVPPKEPQYF. The genes are TRBV30 and TRBJ2-5; D not certain. With 4 bases removed from V and 9 bases from J, the gap between germline ends came to 18 bases. The CDR3 has 13 amino acids. Germline CDR1 GTSNPN, CDR2 SVGIG (reference sequence). Together with reference TRBV30 and TRBJ2-5, the CDR3 gives the full variable domain: SQTIHQWPATLVQPVGSPLSLECTVEGTSNPNLYWYRQAAGRGLQLLFYSVGIGQISSEVPQNLSASRPQDRQFILSSKKLLLSDSGFYLCAWMVPPKEPQYFGPGTRLLVL.

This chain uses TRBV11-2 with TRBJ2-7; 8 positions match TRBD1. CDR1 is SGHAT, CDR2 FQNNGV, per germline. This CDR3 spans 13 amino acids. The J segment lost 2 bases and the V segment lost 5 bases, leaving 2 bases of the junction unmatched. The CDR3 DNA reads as TGTGCCAGCAGCCAGGGGGCCGCCTACGAGCAGTACTTC. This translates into CASSQGAAYEQYF.

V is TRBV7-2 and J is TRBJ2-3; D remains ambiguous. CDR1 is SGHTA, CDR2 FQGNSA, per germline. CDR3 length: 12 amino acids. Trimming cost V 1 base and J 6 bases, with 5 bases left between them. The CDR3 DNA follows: TGTGCCAGCAGCTTAGGAGTGGATACGCAGTATTTT. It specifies CASSLGVDTQYF.

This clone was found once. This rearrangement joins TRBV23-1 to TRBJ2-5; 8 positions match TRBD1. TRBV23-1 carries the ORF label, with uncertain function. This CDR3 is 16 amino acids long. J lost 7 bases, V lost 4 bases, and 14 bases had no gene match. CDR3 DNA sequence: TGCGCCAGCAGTCGCCTCGGACAGGGCGTATTCGGGACCCAGTACTTC. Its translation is CASSRLGQGVFGTQYF.

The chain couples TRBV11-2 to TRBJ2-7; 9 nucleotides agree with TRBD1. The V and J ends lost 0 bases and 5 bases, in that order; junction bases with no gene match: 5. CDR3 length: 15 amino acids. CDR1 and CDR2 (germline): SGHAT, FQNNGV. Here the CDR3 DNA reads TGTGCCAGCAGCTTAGAGGGGACAGGGTACCACGAGCAGTACTTC. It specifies CASSLEGTGYHEQYF.

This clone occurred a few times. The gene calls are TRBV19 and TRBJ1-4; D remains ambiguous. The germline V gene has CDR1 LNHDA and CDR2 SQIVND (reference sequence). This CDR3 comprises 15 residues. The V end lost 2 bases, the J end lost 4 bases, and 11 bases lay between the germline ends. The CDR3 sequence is CASSIFAANNEKLFF. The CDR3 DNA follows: TGTGCCAGTAGTATATTTGCCGCGAATAATGAAAAACTGTTTTTT.